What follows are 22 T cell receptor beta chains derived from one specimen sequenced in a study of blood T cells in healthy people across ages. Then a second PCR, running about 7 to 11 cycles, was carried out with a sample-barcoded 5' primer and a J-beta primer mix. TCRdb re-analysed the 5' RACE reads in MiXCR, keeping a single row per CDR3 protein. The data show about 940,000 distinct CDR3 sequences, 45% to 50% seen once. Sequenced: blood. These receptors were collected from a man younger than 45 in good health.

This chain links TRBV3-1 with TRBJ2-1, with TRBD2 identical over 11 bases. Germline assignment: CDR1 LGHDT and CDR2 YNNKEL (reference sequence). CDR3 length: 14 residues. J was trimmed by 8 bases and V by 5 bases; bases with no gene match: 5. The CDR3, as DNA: TGTGCCAGCAGCGAGCCGGGACTAGCGGATGAGCAGTTCTTC. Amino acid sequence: CASSEPGLADEQFF.

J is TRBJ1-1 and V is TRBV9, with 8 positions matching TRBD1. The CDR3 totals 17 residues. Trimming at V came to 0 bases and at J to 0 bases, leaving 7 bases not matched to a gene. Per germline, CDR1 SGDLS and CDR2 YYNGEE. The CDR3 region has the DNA TGTGCCAGCAGCGTAGGAGACCAGGGGGCCATGAACACTGAAGCTTTCTTT. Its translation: CASSVGDQGAMNTEAFF.

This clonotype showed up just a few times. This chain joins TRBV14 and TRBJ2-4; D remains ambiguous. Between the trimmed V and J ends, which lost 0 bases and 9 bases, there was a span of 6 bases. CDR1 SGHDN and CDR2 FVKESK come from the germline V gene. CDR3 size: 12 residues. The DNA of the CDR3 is TGTGCCAGCAGCCAAGATGGCTGCATTCAGTACTTC. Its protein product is CASSQDGCIQYF.

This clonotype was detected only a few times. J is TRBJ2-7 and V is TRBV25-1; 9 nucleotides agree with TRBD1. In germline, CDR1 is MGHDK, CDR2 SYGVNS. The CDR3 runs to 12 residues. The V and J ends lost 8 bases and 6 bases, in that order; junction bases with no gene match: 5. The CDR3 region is CASETGGLEQYF. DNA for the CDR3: TGTGCCAGCGAAACAGGGGGCCTCGAGCAGTACTTC.

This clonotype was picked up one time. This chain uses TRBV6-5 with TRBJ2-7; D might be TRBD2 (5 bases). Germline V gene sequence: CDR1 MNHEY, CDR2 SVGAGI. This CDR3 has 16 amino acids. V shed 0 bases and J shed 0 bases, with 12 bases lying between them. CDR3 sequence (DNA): TGTGCCAGCAGTTACTCAGCCGGAGGCTTCTCCTACGAGCAGTACTTC. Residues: CASSYSAGGFSYEQYF.

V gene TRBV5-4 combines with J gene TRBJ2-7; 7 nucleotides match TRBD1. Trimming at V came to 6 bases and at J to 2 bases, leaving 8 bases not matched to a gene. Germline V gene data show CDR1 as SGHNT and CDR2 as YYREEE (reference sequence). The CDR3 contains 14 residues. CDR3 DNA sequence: TGTGCCAGCAAAAGGAGACAGGGTCCCTACGAGCAGTACTTC. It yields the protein CASKRRQGPYEQYF.

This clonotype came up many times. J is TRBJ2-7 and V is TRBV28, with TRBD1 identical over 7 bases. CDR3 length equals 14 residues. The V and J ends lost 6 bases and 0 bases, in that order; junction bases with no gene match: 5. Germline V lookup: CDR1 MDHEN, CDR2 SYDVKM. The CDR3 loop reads CASSLGQISYEQYF. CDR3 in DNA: TGTGCCAGCAGCTTGGGACAGATCTCCTACGAGCAGTACTTC. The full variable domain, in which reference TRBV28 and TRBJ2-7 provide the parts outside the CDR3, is DVKVTQSSRYLVKRTGEKVFLECVQDMDHENMFWYRQDPGLGLRLIYFSYDVKMKEKGDIPEGYSVSREKKERFSLILESASTNQTSMYLCASSLGQISYEQYFGPGTRLTVT.

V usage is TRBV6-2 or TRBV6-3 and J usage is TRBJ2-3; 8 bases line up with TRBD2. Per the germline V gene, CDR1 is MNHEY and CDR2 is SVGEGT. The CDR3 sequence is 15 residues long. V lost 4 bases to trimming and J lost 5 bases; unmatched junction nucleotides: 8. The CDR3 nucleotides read TGTGCCAGCAGTTCTAATCCGGGACTAGGAGATACGCAGTATTTT. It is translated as CASSSNPGLGDTQYF.

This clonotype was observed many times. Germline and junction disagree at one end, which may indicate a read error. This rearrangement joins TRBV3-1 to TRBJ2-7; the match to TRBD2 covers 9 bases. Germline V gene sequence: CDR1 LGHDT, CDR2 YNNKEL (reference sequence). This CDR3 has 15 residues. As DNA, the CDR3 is TGCGCCAGCAGCCAAGTAAGCGGGGGGTCCTACGAGCAGTACTTC. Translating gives CASSQVSGGSYEQYF.

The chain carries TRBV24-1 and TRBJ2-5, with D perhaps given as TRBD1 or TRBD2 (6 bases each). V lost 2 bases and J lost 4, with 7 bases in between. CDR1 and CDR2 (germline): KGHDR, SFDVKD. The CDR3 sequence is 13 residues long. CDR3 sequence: CATSDWGAETQYF. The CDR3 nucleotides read TGTGCCACCAGTGATTGGGGGGCAGAGACCCAGTACTTC.

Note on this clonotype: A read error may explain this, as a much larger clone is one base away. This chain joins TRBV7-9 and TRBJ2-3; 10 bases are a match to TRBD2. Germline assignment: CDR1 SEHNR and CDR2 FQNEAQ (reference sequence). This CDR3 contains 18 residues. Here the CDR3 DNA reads TGTGCCGGCAGCTTAGCGAGAGGACTAGCGGCTAGCACAGATACGCAGTATTTT. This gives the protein CAGSLARGLAASTDTQYF.

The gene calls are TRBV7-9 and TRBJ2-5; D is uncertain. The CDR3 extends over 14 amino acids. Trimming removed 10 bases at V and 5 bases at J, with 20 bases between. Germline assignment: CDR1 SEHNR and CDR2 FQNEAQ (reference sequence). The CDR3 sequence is CATRSRGPRETQYF. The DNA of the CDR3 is TGTGCCACCAGGTCGAGAGGACCTCGGGAGACCCAGTACTTC. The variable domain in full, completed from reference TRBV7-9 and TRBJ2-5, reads DTGVSQNPRHKITKRGQNVTFRCDPISEHNRLYWYRQTLGQGPEFLTYFQNEAQLEKSRLLSDRFSAERPKGSFSTLEIQRTEQGDSAMYLCATRSRGPRETQYFGPGTRLLVL.

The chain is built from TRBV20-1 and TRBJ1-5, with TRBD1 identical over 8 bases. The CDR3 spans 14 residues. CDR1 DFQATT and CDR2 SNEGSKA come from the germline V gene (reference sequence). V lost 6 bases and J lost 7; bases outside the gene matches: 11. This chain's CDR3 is CSARAGGREQPQHF. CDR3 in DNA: TGCAGTGCCCGGGCAGGGGGCAGAGAGCAGCCCCAGCATTTT.

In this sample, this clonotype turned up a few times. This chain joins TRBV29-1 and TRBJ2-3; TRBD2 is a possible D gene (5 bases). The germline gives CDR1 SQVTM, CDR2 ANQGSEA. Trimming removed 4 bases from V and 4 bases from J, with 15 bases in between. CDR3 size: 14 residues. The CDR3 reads CSVAGGSKADTQYF. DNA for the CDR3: TGCAGCGTTGCGGGTGGGAGTAAAGCAGATACGCAGTATTTT.

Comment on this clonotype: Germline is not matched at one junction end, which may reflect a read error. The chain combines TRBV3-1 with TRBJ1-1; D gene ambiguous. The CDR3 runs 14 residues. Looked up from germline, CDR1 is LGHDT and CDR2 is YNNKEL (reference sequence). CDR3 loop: CASSLIGRSTEVFF. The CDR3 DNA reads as TGTGCCAGCAGCCTGATAGGGCGGAGCACTGAAGTTTTCTTT.

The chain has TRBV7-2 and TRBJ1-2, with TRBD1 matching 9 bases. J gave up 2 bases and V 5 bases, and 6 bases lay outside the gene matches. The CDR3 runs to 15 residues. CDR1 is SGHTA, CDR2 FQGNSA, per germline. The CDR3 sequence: CASSLTGGINYGYTF. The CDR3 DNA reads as TGTGCCAGCAGCCTGACAGGGGGAATCAACTATGGCTACACCTTC.

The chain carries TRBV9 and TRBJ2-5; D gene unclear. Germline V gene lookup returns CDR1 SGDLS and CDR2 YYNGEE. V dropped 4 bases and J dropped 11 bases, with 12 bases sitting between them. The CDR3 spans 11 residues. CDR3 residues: CASSMGDEQYF. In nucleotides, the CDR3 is TGTGCCAGCAGCATGGGCGATGAGCAGTACTTC. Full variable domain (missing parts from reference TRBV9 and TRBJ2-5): DSGVTQTPKHLITATGQRVTLRCSPRSGDLSVYWYQQSLDQGLQFLIQYYNGEERAKGNILERFSAQQFPDLHSELNLSSLELGDSALYFCASSMGDEQYFGPGTRLLVL.

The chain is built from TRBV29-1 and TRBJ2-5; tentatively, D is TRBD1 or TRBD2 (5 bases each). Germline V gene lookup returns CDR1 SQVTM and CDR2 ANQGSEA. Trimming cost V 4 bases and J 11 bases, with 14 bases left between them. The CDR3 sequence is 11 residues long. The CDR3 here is CSVVFLGEQYF. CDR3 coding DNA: TGCAGCGTTGTGTTCCTGGGGGAGCAGTACTTC.

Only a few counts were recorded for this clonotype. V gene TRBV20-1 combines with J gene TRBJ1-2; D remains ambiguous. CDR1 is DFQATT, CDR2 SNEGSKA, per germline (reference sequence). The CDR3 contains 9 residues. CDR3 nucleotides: TGCCAAGCGGGTTTCGGCTACACCTTC. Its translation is CQAGFGYTF.

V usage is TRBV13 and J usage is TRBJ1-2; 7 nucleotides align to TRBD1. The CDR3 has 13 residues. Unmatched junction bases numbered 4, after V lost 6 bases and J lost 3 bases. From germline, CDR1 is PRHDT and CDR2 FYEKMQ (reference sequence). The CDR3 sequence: CASSGGQYYGYTF. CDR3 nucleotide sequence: TGTGCCAGCAGTGGGGGACAGTACTATGGCTACACCTTC.

CDR3 protein: CASSYSIEHDEQFF. CDR3 DNA sequence: TGTGCCAGCAGTTACTCGATCGAGCATGATGAGCAGTTCTTC. The V gene is TRBV6-2 or TRBV6-3, the J gene TRBJ2-1, with D unresolved. Germline CDR1 reads MNHEY; CDR2 reads SVGEGT. This CDR3 comprises 14 residues. Trimming pared 0 bases from V and 8 bases from J, leaving 11 bases between.

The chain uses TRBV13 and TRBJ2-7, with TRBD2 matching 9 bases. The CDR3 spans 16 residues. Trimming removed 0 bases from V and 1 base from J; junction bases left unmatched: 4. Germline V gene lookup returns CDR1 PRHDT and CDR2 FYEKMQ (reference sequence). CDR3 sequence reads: CASSLGVTSGSYEQYF. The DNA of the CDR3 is TGTGCCAGCAGCTTAGGGGTGACTAGCGGTTCCTACGAGCAGTACTTC.